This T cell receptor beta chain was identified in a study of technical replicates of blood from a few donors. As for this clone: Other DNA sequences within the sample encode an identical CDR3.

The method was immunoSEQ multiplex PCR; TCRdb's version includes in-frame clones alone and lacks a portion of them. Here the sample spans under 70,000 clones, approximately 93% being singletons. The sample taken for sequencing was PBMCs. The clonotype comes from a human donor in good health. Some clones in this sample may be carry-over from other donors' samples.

This chain's CDR3 is CASSFGTGSYEQYF. The CDR3 DNA follows: TGTGCCAGCAGCTTTGGGACAGGGAGTTACGAGCAGTACTTC. The rearrangement uses TRBV5-6 and TRBJ2-7; 9 nucleotides match TRBD1. J gave up 4 bases and V 2 bases, and 4 bases lay outside the gene matches. The CDR3 sequence is 14 residues long. The germline CDR1 and CDR2 sequences are SGHDT and YYEEEE. Filled out from reference TRBV5-6 and TRBJ2-7, the complete variable domain reads DAGVTQSPTHLIKTRGQQVTLRCSPKSGHDTVSWYQQALGQGPQFIFQYYEEEERQRGNFPDRFSGHQFPNYSSELNVNALLLGDSALYLCASSFGTGSYEQYFGPGTRLTVT.